The 27 T cell receptor beta chains in this list originate from one sample, sequenced in a study of blood T cell repertoires in COVID-19. The repertoire was sequenced with immunoSEQ multiplex PCR; TCRdb's copy has only in-frame clones and lacks some. Of under 300,000 clones listed, around nine tenths are singletons. Source material: peripheral blood. Source of these receptors: a man aged 25 to 40 with COVID-19, enrolled during active disease.

J is TRBJ2-7 and V is TRBV19; D is possibly TRBD2 (6 bases). V was trimmed by 8 bases and J by 1 base, leaving 18 bases between them. The CDR3 is 15 amino acids. CDR1 and CDR2 (germline): LNHDA, SQIVND (reference sequence). CDR3 region: CASLPGGGASYEQYF. CDR3 nucleotide sequence: TGTGCCAGTCTACCCGGAGGAGGGGCTTCCTACGAGCAGTACTTC.

The rearrangement links TRBV20-1 to TRBJ1-5; D unclear. The germline gives CDR1 DFQATT, CDR2 SNEGSKA (reference sequence). The CDR3 sequence is 14 residues long. Trimming removed 3 bases at V and 5 bases at J, with 14 bases between. The CDR3 here is CSASVPRGYQPQHF. CDR3 DNA sequence: TGCAGTGCTAGTGTCCCACGGGGTTATCAGCCCCAGCATTTT.

The V call is TRBV10-3, the J call TRBJ2-1; possible D gene TRBD1, 5 bases. The CDR3 has 11 amino acids. CDR1 and CDR2 (germline): ENHRY, SYGVKD. V was trimmed by 6 bases and J by 15 bases, leaving 15 bases between them. The CDR3 protein is CAISDSLSPFF. The CDR3 DNA sequence: TGTGCCATCAGCGACAGTCTCTCTCCGTTCTTC.

The chain uses TRBV9 and TRBJ2-3; D possibly corresponds to TRBD2 (5 bases). Per the germline V gene, CDR1 is SGDLS and CDR2 is YYNGEE. V was shortened by 0 bases and J by 4 bases, with 6 bases between the two germline ends. The CDR3 extends over 13 amino acids. As DNA, the CDR3 is TGTGCCAGCAGCGTAGGGGAGTCAGATACGCAGTATTTT. This gives the protein CASSVGESDTQYF. The variable domain in full, completed from reference TRBV9 and TRBJ2-3, reads DSGVTQTPKHLITATGQRVTLRCSPRSGDLSVYWYQQSLDQGLQFLIQYYNGEERAKGNILERFSAQQFPDLHSELNLSSLELGDSALYFCASSVGESDTQYFGPGTRLTVL.

The chain combines TRBV19 with TRBJ1-2; 8 nucleotides match TRBD1. The CDR3 length is 15 residues. J lost 5 bases, V lost 5 bases, and 10 bases had no gene match. Germline assignment: CDR1 LNHDA and CDR2 SQIVND (reference sequence). Here the CDR3 reads CASSQGQGARYGYTF. CDR3 sequence (DNA): TGTGCCAGTAGTCAAGGGCAGGGGGCGCGGTATGGCTACACCTTC. The full variable domain, rest sourced from reference TRBV19 and TRBJ1-2, is DGGITQSPKYLFRKEGQNVTLSCEQNLNHDAMYWYRQDPGQGLRLIYYSQIVNDFQKGDIAEGYSVSREKKESFPLTVTSAQKNPTAFYLCASSQGQGARYGYTFGSGTRLTVV.

The rearrangement uses TRBV6-5 and TRBJ1-4; D unresolved. Germline values: CDR1 MNHEY, CDR2 SVGAGI. This CDR3 is built from 15 residues. Deletions cut 3 bases from V and 0 bases from J, with 8 bases between. As DNA, the CDR3 is TGTGCCAGCAGTTATGGGCCTCCAACTAATGAAAAACTGTTTTTT. It encodes CASSYGPPTNEKLFF.

The table lists this clone with a count of one. The chain has TRBV25-1 and TRBJ1-5; no reliable D call. Trimming took off 2 bases at V and 7 bases at J, with 12 bases between the two ends. Germline CDR1 and CDR2: MGHDK and SYGVNS. The CDR3 is 14 amino acids. The CDR3 DNA follows: TGTGCCAGCAGTGAACTGTGGGGAGGCCAGCCCCAGCATTTT. Its protein is CASSELWGGQPQHF.

This chain uses TRBV6-5 with TRBJ2-1; 11 bases agree with TRBD2. This CDR3 has 15 amino acids. The germline V gene encodes CDR1 MNHEY and CDR2 SVGAGI. V lost 7 bases to trimming and J lost 2 bases; unmatched junction nucleotides: 4. The CDR3 DNA reads TGTGCCAGCACCCCGGGACTAGCGGCCTACAATGAGCAGTTCTTC. It is translated as CASTPGLAAYNEQFF.

V and J are TRBV3-1 (or the pseudogene TRBV3-2) and TRBJ1-4, with 7 bases lining up with TRBD1. V was clipped by 6 bases and J by 3 bases; unmatched bases: 10. The CDR3 sequence is 16 residues long. Looked up from germline, CDR1 is LGHDT and CDR2 is YNNKEL (reference sequence). The CDR3 nucleotides read TGTGCCAGCAGTCGGACAGGTGTCACCTCTAATGAAAAACTGTTTTTT. This translates into CASSRTGVTSNEKLFF.

V gene TRBV4-1 combines with J gene TRBJ1-2; possibly TRBD1 for D (5 bases). CDR3 length: 13 amino acids. The V gene's germline CDR1 is MGHRA and CDR2 YSYEKL. Trimming removed 1 base from V and 7 bases from J, with 10 bases in between. The CDR3 bases are TGCGCCAGCAGCCAAGCGCAGGGCGGTGGCTACACCTTC. Encoded protein: CASSQAQGGGYTF.

This clone was found once. V gene TRBV27 combines with J gene TRBJ1-6; D perhaps matches TRBD1 (6 bases). Trimming cost V 7 bases and J 5 bases, with 15 bases left between them. From germline, CDR1 is MNHEY and CDR2 SMNVEV (reference sequence). The CDR3 sequence is 15 residues long. The CDR3 DNA sequence: TGTGCCAGCAAGAAATGGGACAAACATAATTCACCCCTCCACTTT. Its protein is CASKKWDKHNSPLHF.

The chain is built from TRBV5-1 and TRBJ2-1; D gene unclear. Trimming cost V 0 bases and J 9 bases, with 13 bases left between them. The CDR3 contains 14 residues. The germline gives CDR1 SGHRS, CDR2 YFSETQ. CDR3 sequence: CASSLEFTSIEQFF. The DNA for the CDR3 is TGCGCCAGCAGCTTGGAATTTACCAGTATTGAGCAGTTCTTC.

The chain combines TRBV3-1 (or the pseudogene TRBV3-2) with TRBJ2-5; TRBD2 matches at 13 bases. Germline V CDR1 and CDR2: LGHDT, YNNKEL (reference sequence). Trimming at V came to 8 bases and at J to 5 bases, leaving 11 bases not matched to a gene. The CDR3 covers 16 residues. The CDR3 sequence is CASSKRTSGGRETQYF. CDR3 nucleotide sequence: TGTGCCAGCTCGAAGCGGACTAGCGGGGGTAGGGAGACCCAGTACTTC.

The V call is TRBV6-5, the J call TRBJ2-7, with TRBD1 matching 7 bases. Germline trimming cut 6 bases from V and 4 bases from J; bases unmatched to any gene: 9. This CDR3 region has 14 residues. Germline V gives CDR1 MNHEY, CDR2 SVGAGI. The CDR3 region is CASSKATGVYEQYF. In DNA form, the CDR3 reads TGTGCCAGCAGCAAAGCAACAGGGGTTTACGAGCAGTACTTC.

V and J are TRBV6-1 and TRBJ1-5, with 7 bases identical to TRBD1. The CDR3 spans 18 residues. The ends lost 1 base at V and 0 bases at J; junction bases unmatched: 9. Germline V gene data show CDR1 as MNHNS and CDR2 as SASEGT. The CDR3 DNA sequence: TGTGCCAGCAGTGAAGGGCAGGGGGAGGCTTATAGCAATCAGCCCCAGCATTTT. This codes for CASSEGQGEAYSNQPQHF.

This chain links TRBV5-1 with TRBJ2-2; unclear D gene. This CDR3 has 13 residues. Per germline, CDR1 SGHRS and CDR2 YFSETQ. V shed 4 bases and J shed 7 bases, with 11 bases lying between them. CDR3 loop: CASSASSRGELFF. The CDR3 DNA reads as TGCGCCAGCAGCGCCTCTAGTCGCGGGGAGCTGTTTTTT.

The chain links TRBV9 to TRBJ2-5; D might be TRBD1 (6 bases). The CDR3 loop spans 16 amino acids. V lost 8 bases and J lost 4, with 24 bases in between. Germline V gene lookup returns CDR1 SGDLS and CDR2 YYNGEE. The CDR3 loop is CARQQGGIWFGETQYF. The CDR3 bases are TGTGCCAGGCAACAGGGTGGGATATGGTTCGGAGAGACCCAGTACTTC.

CDR3 sequence (DNA): TGTGCCAGCAGCCAAGGCAGGGCTAACTATGGCTACACCTTC. Its translation is CASSQGRANYGYTF. The chain links TRBV14 to TRBJ1-2; a weak D match, TRBD1 (5 bases). The CDR3 covers 14 residues. Trimming left V 1 base short and J 0 bases short, with 6 bases between. The germline CDR1 and CDR2 sequences are SGHDN and FVKESK. Full variable domain (missing parts from reference TRBV14 and TRBJ1-2): EAGVTQFPSHSVIEKGQTVTLRCDPISGHDNLYWYRRVMGKEIKFLLHFVKESKQDESGMPNNRFLAERTGGTYSTLKVQPAELEDSGVYFCASSQGRANYGYTFGSGTRLTVV.

The rearrangement links TRBV13 to TRBJ1-3; D possibly corresponds to TRBD1 (5 bases). V lost 3 bases, J lost 0 bases, and 12 bases lay in between. This CDR3 contains 16 residues. Germline V gene data show CDR1 as PRHDT and CDR2 as FYEKMQ (reference sequence). CDR3 coding DNA: TGTGCCAGCAGCTTTTCGGCGGGGGGCTCTGGAAACACCATATATTTT. Translated, it gives CASSFSAGGSGNTIYF.

This sequence joins TRBV11-3 and TRBJ1-1; maybe TRBD1 (5 bases). V was trimmed by 5 bases and J by 6 bases, leaving 13 bases between them. CDR3 length: 13 amino acids. Germline lookup yields CDR1 SGHNT and CDR2 YENEEA. The CDR3 protein is CASSPGLGAEAFF. The CDR3 nucleotides read TGTGCCAGCAGCCCAGGGCTAGGGGCTGAAGCTTTCTTT.

The sample holds one count of this clone. V gene TRBV9 combines with J gene TRBJ1-3; the D is unclear. V was trimmed by 0 bases and J by 4 bases, leaving 11 bases between them. Germline V lookup: CDR1 SGDLS, CDR2 YYNGEE. The CDR3 is 15 residues long. CDR3 amino acids: CASSVDGMRGNTIYF. In DNA form, the CDR3 reads TGTGCCAGCAGCGTAGACGGGATGAGGGGAAACACCATATATTTT.

The V and J genes are TRBV3-1 (or the pseudogene TRBV3-2) and TRBJ2-7; TRBD1 agrees at 7 bases. The CDR3 has 12 amino acids. The germline V gene has CDR1 LGHDT and CDR2 YNNKEL (reference sequence). J lost 2 bases, V lost 8 bases, and 3 bases had no gene match. The CDR3 region is CASRDSPYEQYF. The CDR3 nucleotides read TGTGCCAGCCGGGACAGCCCCTACGAGCAGTACTTC.

The rearrangement links TRBV20-1 to TRBJ2-1; 8 positions agree with TRBD2. CDR1 and CDR2 (germline): DFQATT, SNEGSKA (reference sequence). V lost 3 bases to trimming and J lost 5 bases; unmatched junction nucleotides: 12. This CDR3 region has 16 residues. CDR3 in amino acids: CSASDPGRGGDNEQFF. The CDR3 DNA sequence: TGCAGTGCTAGTGACCCTGGACGGGGGGGGGACAATGAGCAGTTCTTC.

The chain couples TRBV6-5 to TRBJ1-1, with unresolved D. This CDR3 is built from 13 residues. Trimming took 7 bases from V and 1 from J, leaving 10 bases between them. The germline gives CDR1 MNHEY, CDR2 SVGAGI. CDR3 nucleotide sequence: TGTGCCAGCATTCGGGTAGCGAACACTGAAGCTTTCTTT. Translating gives CASIRVANTEAFF.

This clone was recorded only once. The J gene is TRBJ1-4, the V gene TRBV6-5; D possibly corresponds to TRBD1 (5 bases). The germline V gene has CDR1 MNHEY and CDR2 SVGAGI. The CDR3 loop spans 14 amino acids. V was shortened by 6 bases and J by 5 bases, with 13 bases between the two germline ends. The DNA for the CDR3 is TGTGCCAGCAGACCTACAGGAGAGAATGAAAAACTGTTTTTT. This sequence encodes CASRPTGENEKLFF.

The chain carries TRBV19 and TRBJ1-1, with TRBD1 identical over 8 bases. The CDR3 covers 15 residues. V was pared by 3 bases and J by 4 bases, with 7 bases of the junction left unmatched. Germline CDR1 and CDR2: LNHDA and SQIVND (reference sequence). CDR3 residues: CASSIGYRGTTEAFF. The CDR3 coding sequence is TGTGCCAGTAGTATCGGGTACAGGGGGACCACTGAAGCTTTCTTT.

The chain has TRBV6-5 and TRBJ1-4; TRBD1 agrees at 11 bases. Germline V CDR1 and CDR2: MNHEY, SVGAGI. CDR3 length: 14 amino acids. The J segment lost 8 bases and the V segment lost 6 bases, leaving 5 bases of the junction unmatched. In DNA, the CDR3 is TGTGCCAGCAGACAGGACAGGGGGCGGGAAAAACTGTTTTTT. Its translation: CASRQDRGREKLFF.